The 18 T cell receptor beta chains listed next were all sequenced from one sample in a study of blood T cells in healthy people across ages. Primers used in a second PCR of roughly 7 to 11 cycles were a sample-barcoded 5' primer and a J-beta primer mix. One entry per CDR3 protein, called by TCRdb with MiXCR from the 5' RACE reads. This table has over a million distinct CDR3 sequences, roughly 40% appearing once. The specimen was blood. Receptors were obtained from a woman under 30 in good health.

This clonotype was observed a handful of times. This chain uses TRBV7-2 with TRBJ2-1; TRBD2 matches 13 bases. Germline V gene sequence: CDR1 SGHTA, CDR2 FQGNSA. The CDR3 runs 17 residues. Germline trimming cut 4 bases from V and 7 bases from J; bases unmatched to any gene: 10. CDR3 DNA: TGTGCCAGCAGCTCCCCGGACCAGGGACTAGCGGGGAATGAGCAGTTCTTC. It codes for CASSSPDQGLAGNEQFF.

The rearrangement links TRBV25-1 to TRBJ1-6; D may be TRBD1 (5 bases). Germline V gene data show CDR1 as MGHDK and CDR2 as SYGVNS. There are 12 residues in the CDR3. V was cut by 10 bases and J by 7 bases, with 11 bases left in between. CDR3 sequence reads: CATHTGNSPLHF. The CDR3 nucleotides are TGTGCCACCCACACAGGCAATTCACCCCTCCACTTT.

This clonotype occurred once. The rearrangement uses TRBV11-2 and TRBJ1-1, with D perhaps matching TRBD1 (5 bases). The CDR3 spans 15 residues. Germline V lookup: CDR1 SGHAT, CDR2 FQNNGV. V lost 1 base to trimming and J lost 1 base, with 10 bases between them. This chain's CDR3 is CASSLVAGTNTEAFF. CDR3 in DNA: TGTGCCAGCAGCTTAGTGGCTGGGACGAACACTGAAGCTTTCTTT. Based on the CDR3 plus reference TRBV11-2 and TRBJ1-1, the full variable domain is EAGVAQSPRYKIIEKRQSVAFWCNPISGHATLYWYQQILGQGPKLLIQFQNNGVVDDSQLPKDRFSAERLKGVDSTLKIQPAKLEDSAVYLCASSLVAGTNTEAFFGQGTRLTVV.

This chain connects TRBV3-1 to TRBJ1-2; D is unresolved. Germline CDR1 reads LGHDT; CDR2 reads YNNKEL (reference sequence). The CDR3 consists of 16 residues. V lost 3 bases and J 5 bases, leaving 19 bases between the germline ends. This chain's CDR3 is CASSHPEEAAPYGYTF. The CDR3 DNA sequence: TGTGCCAGCAGCCACCCCGAGGAGGCAGCCCCATATGGCTACACCTTC.

This clonotype was detected only once. V usage is TRBV30 and J usage is TRBJ2-3; D possibly corresponds to TRBD2 (6 bases). Germline loops: CDR1 GTSNPN, CDR2 SVGIG (reference sequence). Trimming pared 4 bases from V and 1 base from J, leaving 6 bases between. The CDR3 contains 12 residues. The CDR3 spells CAWTSGTDTQYF. For the CDR3, the DNA is TGTGCCTGGACTAGCGGCACAGATACGCAGTATTTT. Looking up the rest from reference TRBV30 and TRBJ2-3 gives the full variable domain: SQTIHQWPATLVQPVGSPLSLECTVEGTSNPNLYWYRQAAGRGLQLLFYSVGIGQISSEVPQNLSASRPQDRQFILSSKKLLLSDSGFYLCAWTSGTDTQYFGPGTRLTVL.

The chain employs TRBV14 and TRBJ1-6; 8 nucleotides align to TRBD1. The germline gives CDR1 SGHDN, CDR2 FVKESK. Trimming cost V 6 bases and J 9 bases; bases outside gene matches: 7. CDR3 length: 14 residues. DNA of the CDR3: TGTGCCAGCAGACCTCAGGGGGCGAGTTCACCCCTCCACTTT. Translated, it gives CASRPQGASSPLHF. Drawing the rest from reference TRBV14 and TRBJ1-6, the complete variable domain is EAGVTQFPSHSVIEKGQTVTLRCDPISGHDNLYWYRRVMGKEIKFLLHFVKESKQDESGMPNNRFLAERTGGTYSTLKVQPAELEDSGVYFCASRPQGASSPLHFGNGTRLTVT.

J is TRBJ2-1 and V is TRBV27, with D unclear. The CDR3 runs to 18 residues. The V end lost 1 base, the J end lost 0 bases, and 16 bases lay between the germline ends. Germline CDR1 reads MNHEY; CDR2 reads SMNVEV (reference sequence). CDR3 residues: CASSLYPRRTSSYNEQFF. DNA of the CDR3: TGTGCCAGCAGTTTATACCCGCGCCGGACCAGCTCCTACAATGAGCAGTTCTTC.

This clonotype was seen repeatedly, ten times or more. The genes are TRBV4-2 and TRBJ2-1, with 10 positions matching TRBD2. Per the germline V gene, CDR1 is LGHNA and CDR2 is YNFKEQ. J was trimmed by 4 bases and V by 4 bases; bases with no gene match: 10. CDR3 length: 17 amino acids. The CDR3 is CASSLKTPAGGYNEQFF. The CDR3 DNA is TGTGCCAGCAGCCTAAAGACCCCAGCGGGAGGGTACAATGAGCAGTTCTTC.

The rearrangement links TRBV27 to TRBJ2-3; TRBD2 matches at 8 bases. V lost 4 bases and J lost 2; bases outside the gene matches: 8. The CDR3 has 16 residues. The germline CDR1 and CDR2 sequences are MNHEY and SMNVEV (reference sequence). The CDR3 DNA follows: TGTGCCAGCAGTTCCTTTACGGGACTAGACACAGATACGCAGTATTTT. Protein: CASSSFTGLDTDTQYF.

This clonotype was seen more than once but under ten times. The J gene is TRBJ1-5, the V gene TRBV24-1; TRBD1 is a possible D gene (6 bases). This CDR3 region has 12 residues. Germline CDR1 and CDR2: KGHDR and SFDVKD. Trimming took 9 bases from V and 5 from J, leaving 10 bases between them. CDR3 amino acids: CATGDIDQPQHF. DNA for the CDR3: TGTGCCACCGGGGACATCGATCAGCCCCAGCATTTT.

The sample holds a few counts of this clonotype. The rearrangement uses TRBV4-1 and TRBJ2-5; D gene unclear. V was trimmed by 1 base and J by 2 bases, leaving 8 bases between them. The germline V gene has CDR1 MGHRA and CDR2 YSYEKL. This CDR3 is 14 amino acids long. This chain's CDR3 is CASSQGAGQETQYF. CDR3 DNA: TGCGCCAGCAGCCAAGGTGCCGGACAAGAGACCCAGTACTTC.

This clonotype has just a few counts. The V and J genes are TRBV10-1 and TRBJ2-4; D not certain. Trimming took off 3 bases at V and 6 bases at J, with 12 bases between the two ends. The CDR3 is made up of 14 amino acids. Germline CDR1 WNHNN, CDR2 SYGVQD (reference sequence). CDR3 sequence (DNA): TGCGCCAGCAGTGAACATGGCAGGAGAAACATTCAGTACTTC. Residues: CASSEHGRRNIQYF.

A word on this clonotype: An end of the junction does not agree with germline; a read error may underlie this. The rearrangement joins TRBV27 to TRBJ2-7, with TRBD2 matching over 7 bases. Germline-derived CDR1 and CDR2 are MNHEY and SMNVEV (reference sequence). The CDR3 consists of 15 residues. DNA of the CDR3: TGTGCCAACAGTTTATCCCTGGGGGGGGCCTACGAGCAGTACTTC. Amino acids: CANSLSLGGAYEQYF.

The rearrangement joins TRBV10-3 to TRBJ2-3, with 7 bases that match TRBD2. Germline assignment: CDR1 ENHRY and CDR2 SYGVKD. V trimming: 8 bases; J trimming: 2 bases; junction bases outside the gene matches: 4. The CDR3 totals 13 residues. In DNA form, the CDR3 reads TGTGCCATCTCTAGCGGCCTCACAGATACGCAGTATTTT. Translation gives CAISSGLTDTQYF.

This clonotype was detected only a few times. The chain links TRBV5-1 to TRBJ2-1, with TRBD1 identical over 7 bases. The junction had 10 bases not matched to a gene; V was cut back by 1 base and J by 9 bases. The germline gives CDR1 SGHRS, CDR2 YFSETQ. This CDR3 region has 15 residues. The CDR3 spells CASSLSDRELSEQFF. In DNA form, the CDR3 reads TGCGCCAGCAGCTTGAGCGACAGGGAGCTGAGTGAGCAGTTCTTC.

The chain is built from TRBV30 and TRBJ1-5; tentative D call: TRBD1 (5 bases). The V and J ends lost 0 bases and 7 bases respectively, with 13 bases between them. Germline V CDR1 and CDR2: GTSNPN, SVGIG (reference sequence). CDR3 length: 14 amino acids. The CDR3 protein is CAWSVGQGVQPQHF. The CDR3 region has the DNA TGTGCCTGGAGTGTTGGTCAGGGTGTACAGCCCCAGCATTTT.

This clonotype was recorded many times. V and J are TRBV7-2 and TRBJ2-1, with 11 bases lining up with TRBD2. Trimming took 6 bases from V and 6 from J; bases not matched to a gene: 7. In germline, CDR1 is SGHTA, CDR2 FQGNSA. This CDR3 has 15 residues. The CDR3 region is CASRPPGTSGNEQFF. In nucleotides, the CDR3 is TGTGCCAGCAGGCCTCCGGGGACTAGCGGCAATGAGCAGTTCTTC.

This sequence joins TRBV19 and TRBJ2-7; no firm D call. Trimming removed 7 bases at V and 0 bases at J, with 13 bases between. Germline lookup yields CDR1 LNHDA and CDR2 SQIVND (reference sequence). CDR3 length: 14 amino acids. CDR3 in DNA: TGTGCCAGTATGGCCACCGCGAGCTCCTACGAGCAGTACTTC. It codes for CASMATASSYEQYF.